This T cell receptor beta chain was identified in a study of T-cell reconstitution after alpha-beta-depleted transplantation in children. Unique molecular identifiers were used in preparing the TCRbeta library. Each CDR3 protein is one row after TCRdb ran MiXCR on the PCR reads. The sample includes about half a million distinct CDR3 sequences, around an eighth of them seen just once. With 6 bases removed from V and 0 bases from J, the gap between germline ends came to 18 bases. This CDR3 is 17 amino acids long. The germline CDR1 and CDR2 sequences are SNHLY and FYNNEI. V gene TRBV2 combines with J gene TRBJ2-1, with no clear D. This receptor was obtained from a human donor who donated a stem cell graft to a child with combined immunodeficiency. The sample in question was PBMCs from the stem cell graft donor, obtained from the stem cell graft. CDR3: CASRTPSLGSSYNEQFF. DNA for the CDR3: TGTGCCAGCAGGACCCCTTCGTTGGGTAGCTCCTACAATGAGCAGTTCTTC.